This TCR beta chain came from a study of cytomegalovirus exposure and HLA in healthy donors (dated 2017 in TCRdb). A note on the overall study: An earlier analysis of roughly 500 of the donors reported about 250 Gb of sequence data and 117 million unique TCR beta sequences from roughly 200 million T cells. Approximately 310 gigabases of sequencing data and tens of millions of unique TCR sequences were included in an early release covering several hundred HLA-typed donors. Of the approximately 400 genotyped donors, over 65% fell in the genetic ancestry cluster associated with self-reported Caucasian donors. The study aimed to test whether cataloging public T cell receptors could reveal signatures of past pathogen exposure. Using immunosequencing, the study profiled T cell repertoires from 666 subjects and related those repertoires to cytomegalovirus serostatus. Along with the approximately 700-subject first cohort, a separate validation cohort of over a hundred different subjects was used. To predict cytomegalovirus infection status, the study combined high-throughput TCR immunosequencing, statistical association of individual TCRs with disease status, and machine learning. In a later analysis, previously published TCR beta repertoires from more than 500 donors were re-analyzed and high-resolution HLA genotyping was added so that TCR occurrence patterns could be studied. In the later analysis, no new phenotypic data were used to find candidate immune exposures; instead, reliance was placed on TCR beta sequences and their occurrence across donors. An earlier analysis of roughly 600 of the donors used high-throughput TCR beta sequencing to judge whether each TCR beta V gene segment behaved as functional or pseudogenic. Donor age, sex, ethnicity and CMV serostatus were compiled together with the repertoire data. In a later genetic analysis, genome-wide SNP genotypes for about 55% of the roughly 670 donors were used, and that subset was treated as a discovery cohort. Every discovery cohort repertoire had been produced on one sequencing platform. HLA typing covered class I and class II loci at four-digit resolution. The number of donors typed differed by locus, with roughly 620-640 for A, B, C, DRB1 and DQB1, around 500 for DQA1, 606 for DPA1, and 400 to 490 for DPB1. Because of strong linkage in the cohort, five DR-DQ haplotypes were treated as single units for association and clustering. Across around 400 genotyped donors of the cohort, an average of roughly 250,000 unique TCR beta nucleotide sequences per donor were sequenced, and roughly 20% of those sequences were non-productive.

In regard to this clone: The specificity of this receptor is unknown. No base quality values were provided; no much bigger clone lies one nucleotide off.

In total, over 600 healthy bone marrow donors made up the cohort. All cohort members were sampled while nominally healthy, although unrecorded immune exposures were likely present. The donor tested CMV seronegative and was one of the 352 seronegative cohort members. A peripheral blood sample was provided by each donor, and peripheral blood mononuclear cells were used for TCR beta sequencing. Genomic DNA extraction from the blood cell samples was performed with the Qiagen DNeasy Blood Extraction Kit. General conclusions and limits of the study: Most TCR sequences were seen in very few donors, while some public TCRs were found in many individuals. According to a later analysis, TCR association rates differed among HLA loci, with DRB1 alleles showing the most associated TCRs and HLA-C alleles showing the fewest. In a later analysis, HLA-associated TCR beta chains showed more clonal expansion and lower generation probabilities than non-associated chains that were equally common. According to a later genetic analysis, donors in an Asian-associated ancestry cluster had fewer N-insertions in productive TCRs than the approximately 650-donor mean. Specific HLA alleles were associated with around 18,000 TCR beta sequences at a false discovery rate of 0.05 in a later analysis. Only TCR beta chains were sequenced in this cohort, and the absence of alpha or paired-chain data limited detectable features. It was suggested by the authors that the approach could potentially be generalized to other disease states and immunological phenotypes. Because counts were too low, seventeen rarely observed V segments, including chromosome 9 orphons, were excluded from the earlier analysis of about 500 of the donors. Strong co-occurrence of HLA alleles, especially DR and DQ, made assigning TCR associations to individual alleles difficult. In vitro tests confirmed that a few of the cytomegalovirus-associated TCR beta chains recognize cytomegalovirus antigens. Correlated functional status among segregating V segments might be attributable to linkage disequilibrium, but an unknown experimental factor could not be ruled out. Cytomegalovirus status was reported to be diagnosed by the classifier with high specificity and sensitivity in both the original and validation cohorts. A further reported finding was that TCR beta sequences accurately predicted the HLA-A and HLA-B alleles for most subjects in the first cohort. Several of the top co-occurrence clusters appeared to be linked to parvovirus B19, influenza, CMV and Epstein-Barr virus, according to a later analysis. In a later genetic analysis, a missense DCLRE1C variant was associated with V-gene and J-gene trimming of TCR beta chains, and the association was replicated in an independent cohort. The presence/absence analyses assumed that sequencing depth was roughly uniform across donors, and that assumption may not be true. The study listed over 150 TCR beta chains as associated with cytomegalovirus. Because HLA typing was unavailable for some donors at each locus, only the typed subset was used in association tests. According to a later analysis, most CMV-associated TCR beta chains appeared to be HLA-restricted, and the HLA associations seemed to be driven largely by CMV exposure. Broadly in line with IMGT annotations, most TCR beta V segments showed up in productive rearrangements about 87% or about 30% of the time in an earlier analysis of a few hundred of the donors. CMV serostatus was the only immune exposure information available for the cohort. A group of highly shared sequence variants was considered likely to be a technical artifact of the sequencing pipeline. The 87-base-pair reads could not distinguish some IMGT-functional V segments, including TRBV6-2 and TRBV6-3, so those segments were excluded.

The protocol used for the library was the immunoSEQ multiplex PCR assay. The multiplex PCR relied on a mix of 60 forward primers for TCR Vbeta segments and 13 reverse primers for TCR Jbeta segments. The CDR3 region of rearranged TCR beta genes was amplified from genomic DNA with a multiplex PCR assay. Amplified TCR beta libraries were sequenced as 87-base-pair reads on the Illumina HiSeq System. Concerning the study's data processing: A later analysis counted around 72 million unique TCR beta chains across the 550 to 800 repertoires, and 9 million to 14 million of these chains were shared by at least two donors. A nearest-neighbor algorithm error-corrected the raw reads and collapsed the reads into unique sequences, merging closely related sequences to remove PCR and sequencing errors. To assign V, D and J gene segments, CDR3 sequences were aligned to IMGT reference sequences. Each retained sequence needed at least a six-nucleotide match to both a V gene segment and a J gene segment. A rearrangement was called productive if the CDR3 had no stop codons and remained in frame with V and J, and every other rearrangement was called non-productive. Following IMGT convention, CDR3 was defined as the stretch from the second conserved V-encoded cysteine up to the conserved J-encoded phenylalanine. The earlier analysis of about 590 of the donors excluded sequences that lacked an unambiguous match to a single V gene segment. In an earlier analysis of approximately 550 of the donors, V segments were called functional above 56.7% productive rearrangements and were called segregating when the between-donor standard deviation exceeded 5%. A statistical classification framework was developed to diagnose cytomegalovirus status using the catalog of TCR beta chain sequences. In a later analysis, TCR nucleotide sequences were compared against IMGT/GENE-DB human TR gene sequences so that V and J genes could be assigned. The TCRdist pipeline was used in a later analysis to assign CDR3 sequences and most-parsimonious VDJ recombination scenarios. In a later analysis, each TCR beta chain was defined by its CDR3 amino acid sequence together with its V-gene family, and reads without a unique V-gene family were excluded. To address suspected cross-contamination and a sequencing artifact, a later analysis removed some 620 highly shared, low-generation-probability nucleotide sequences. In a later analysis, a clonal expansion index was calculated for each public chain from normalized within-repertoire ranks of inferred template counts. Generation probabilities in a later analysis came from a VDJ recombination model fitted to out-of-frame rearrangements, and those results were checked against IGoR. Hypergeometric tests were used in a later analysis to score TCR-TCR, TCR-HLA and TCR-CMV co-occurrence, with a repertoire-size bias correction applied to the TCR pairs. False discovery rates were estimated in a later analysis by permuting HLA or CMV assignments 20 times. In a later analysis, co-occurring TCRs were grouped with DBSCAN, and TCRdist sequence similarity was added when clustering was performed within HLA-allele-positive subsets. Repertoires with fewer than 30,000 or more than 120,000 public chains, plus five repertoires with anomalous nucleotide sharing, were excluded from co-occurrence clustering. Here the immuneACCESS table is served through TCRdb, limited to in-frame sequences with V and J called. Missing clones are a known gap in these copies; in checked studies unresolved V genes cover under half, and the rest lacks a known reason. The V and J calls and clone size were taken over from that table, and D and trimming were inferred from the DNA. This sample is represented by 120,000 or so clones; about 79% of them were singletons. The top ten clones comprise over 2.5% of the sample.

There are 16 amino acids in the CDR3, from cysteine to phenylalanine inclusive. The only DNA kept is the CDR3, 48 bases in frame from the first base. At the junction V is shortened by 3 bases and J by 4 bases, with 16 bases in between. The germline V gene (reference sequence) yields SEHNR for CDR1 and FQNEAQ for CDR2. This receptor was identified in a woman between 45 and 65 years old in good health and CMV-seronegative. Sequenced sample: PBMCs. The sequence joins TRBV7-9 to TRBJ2-1; the D gene is perhaps TRBD1, on 5 matching bases. The nucleotides read TGTGCCAGCAGCTTGGCCCAGGGATACAAGTACAATGAGCAGTTCTTC. Its translation reads: CASSLAQGYKYNEQFF.